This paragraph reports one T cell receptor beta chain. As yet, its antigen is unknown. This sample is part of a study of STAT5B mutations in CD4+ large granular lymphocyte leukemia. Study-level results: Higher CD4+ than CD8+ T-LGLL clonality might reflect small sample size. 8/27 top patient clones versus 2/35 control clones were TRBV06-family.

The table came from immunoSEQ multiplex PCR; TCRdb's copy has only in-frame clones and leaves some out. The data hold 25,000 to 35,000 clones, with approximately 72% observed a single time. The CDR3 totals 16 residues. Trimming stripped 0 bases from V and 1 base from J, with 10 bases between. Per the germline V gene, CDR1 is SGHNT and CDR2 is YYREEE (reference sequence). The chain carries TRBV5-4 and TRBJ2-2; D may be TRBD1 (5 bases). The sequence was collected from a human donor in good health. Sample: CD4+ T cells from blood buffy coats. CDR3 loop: CASSLDPGKNTGELFF. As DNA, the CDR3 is TGTGCCAGCAGCTTGGATCCAGGGAAGAACACCGGGGAGCTGTTTTTT.